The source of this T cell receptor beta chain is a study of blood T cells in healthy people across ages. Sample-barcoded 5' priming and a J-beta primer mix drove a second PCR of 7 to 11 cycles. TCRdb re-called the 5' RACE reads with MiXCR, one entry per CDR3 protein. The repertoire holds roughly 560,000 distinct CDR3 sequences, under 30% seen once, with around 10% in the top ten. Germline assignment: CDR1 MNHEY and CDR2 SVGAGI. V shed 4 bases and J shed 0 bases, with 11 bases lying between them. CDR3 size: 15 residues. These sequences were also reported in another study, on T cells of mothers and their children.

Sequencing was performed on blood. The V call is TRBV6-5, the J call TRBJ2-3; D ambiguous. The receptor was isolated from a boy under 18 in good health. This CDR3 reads CASSSADSSTDTQYF. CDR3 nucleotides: TGTGCCAGCAGTTCGGCAGATTCTAGCACAGATACGCAGTATTTT.